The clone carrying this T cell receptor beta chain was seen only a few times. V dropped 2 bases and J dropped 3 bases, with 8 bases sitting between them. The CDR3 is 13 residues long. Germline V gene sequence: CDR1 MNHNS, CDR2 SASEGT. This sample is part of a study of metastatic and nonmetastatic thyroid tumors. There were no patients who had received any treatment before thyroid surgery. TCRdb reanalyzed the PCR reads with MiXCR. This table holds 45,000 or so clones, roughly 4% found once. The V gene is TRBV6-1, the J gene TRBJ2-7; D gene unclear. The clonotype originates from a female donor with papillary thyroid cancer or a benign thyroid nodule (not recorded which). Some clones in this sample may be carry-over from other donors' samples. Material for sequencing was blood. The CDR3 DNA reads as TGTGCCAGCAGTGAAATGAGGAGCTACGAGCAGTACTTC. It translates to CASSEMRSYEQYF.